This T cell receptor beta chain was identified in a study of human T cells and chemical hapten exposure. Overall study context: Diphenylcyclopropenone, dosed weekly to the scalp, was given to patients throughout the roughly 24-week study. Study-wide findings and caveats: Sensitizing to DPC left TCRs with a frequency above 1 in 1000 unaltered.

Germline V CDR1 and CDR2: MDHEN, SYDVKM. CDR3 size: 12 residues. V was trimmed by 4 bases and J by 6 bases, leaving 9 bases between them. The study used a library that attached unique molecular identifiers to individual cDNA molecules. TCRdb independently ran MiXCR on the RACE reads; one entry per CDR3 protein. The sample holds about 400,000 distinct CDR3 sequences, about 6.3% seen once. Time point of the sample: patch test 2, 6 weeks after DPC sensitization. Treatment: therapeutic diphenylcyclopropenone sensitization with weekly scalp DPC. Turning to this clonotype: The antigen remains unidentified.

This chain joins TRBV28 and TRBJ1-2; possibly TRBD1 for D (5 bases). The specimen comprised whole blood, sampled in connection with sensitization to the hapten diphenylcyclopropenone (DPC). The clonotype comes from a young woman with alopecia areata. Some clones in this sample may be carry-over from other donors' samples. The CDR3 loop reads CASSSPTDGYTF. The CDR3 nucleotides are TGTGCCAGCAGTTCCCCGACAGATGGCTACACCTTC.